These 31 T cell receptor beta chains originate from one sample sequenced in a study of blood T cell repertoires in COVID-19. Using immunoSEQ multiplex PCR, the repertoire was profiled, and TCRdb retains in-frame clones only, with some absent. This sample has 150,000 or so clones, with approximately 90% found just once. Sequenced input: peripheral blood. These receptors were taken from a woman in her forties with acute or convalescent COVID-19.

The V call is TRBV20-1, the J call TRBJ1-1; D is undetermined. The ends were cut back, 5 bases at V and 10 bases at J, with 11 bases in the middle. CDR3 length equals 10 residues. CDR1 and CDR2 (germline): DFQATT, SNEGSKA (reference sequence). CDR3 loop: CSAYRGGAFF. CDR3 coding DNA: TGCAGTGCTTACCGGGGAGGAGCTTTCTTT.

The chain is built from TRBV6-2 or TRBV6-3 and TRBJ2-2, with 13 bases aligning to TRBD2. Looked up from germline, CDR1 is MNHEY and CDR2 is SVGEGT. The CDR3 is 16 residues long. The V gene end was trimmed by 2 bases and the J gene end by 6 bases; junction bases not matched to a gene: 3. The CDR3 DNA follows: TGTGCCAGCAGTTACGGCACTAGCGGGAGGGCCGGGGAGCTGTTTTTT. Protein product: CASSYGTSGRAGELFF.

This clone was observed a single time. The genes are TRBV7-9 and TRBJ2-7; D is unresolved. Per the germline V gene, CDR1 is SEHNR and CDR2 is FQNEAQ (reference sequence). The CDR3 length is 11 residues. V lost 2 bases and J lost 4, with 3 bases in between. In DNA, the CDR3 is TGTGCCAGCAGCTTACAATACGAGCAGTACTTC. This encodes CASSLQYEQYF.

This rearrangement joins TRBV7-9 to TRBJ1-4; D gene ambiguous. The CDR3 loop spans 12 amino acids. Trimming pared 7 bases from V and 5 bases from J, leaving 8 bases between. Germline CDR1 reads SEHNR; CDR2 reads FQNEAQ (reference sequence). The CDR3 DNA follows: TGTGCCAGCAACCCAGGAAATGAAAAACTGTTTTTT. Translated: CASNPGNEKLFF.

The CDR3 sequence is CAISESGTFEGTGELFF. The CDR3 nucleotides are TGTGCCATCAGTGAGTCGGGCACATTCGAAGGCACCGGGGAGCTGTTTTTT. This chain connects TRBV10-3 to TRBJ2-2; D gene uncertain. V was pared by 0 bases and J by 4 bases, with 15 bases between. This CDR3 has 17 amino acids. Germline assignment: CDR1 ENHRY and CDR2 SYGVKD.

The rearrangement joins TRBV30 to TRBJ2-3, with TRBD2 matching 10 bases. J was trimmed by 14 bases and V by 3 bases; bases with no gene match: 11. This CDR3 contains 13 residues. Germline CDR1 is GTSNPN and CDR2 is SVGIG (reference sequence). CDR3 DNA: TGTGCCTGGAGGATCAGCGGGGGGGCCACCCTGTATTTT. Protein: CAWRISGGATLYF.

CDR3 in amino acids: CASSQSEVLSNQPQHF. The CDR3 DNA is TGCGCCAGCAGTCAATCGGAGGTTCTTAGCAATCAGCCCCAGCATTTT. The gene calls are TRBV23-1 and TRBJ1-5; D gene uncertain. TRBV23-1 is known as an ORF, though its function is uncertain. V was shortened by 0 bases and J by 0 bases, with 9 bases between the two germline ends. The CDR3 has 16 amino acids.

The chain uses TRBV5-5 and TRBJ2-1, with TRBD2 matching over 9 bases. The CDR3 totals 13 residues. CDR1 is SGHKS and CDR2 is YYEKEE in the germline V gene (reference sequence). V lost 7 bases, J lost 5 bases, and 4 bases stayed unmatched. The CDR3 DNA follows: TGTGCCAGCTTAGCGGGGGCTAACAATGAGCAGTTCTTC. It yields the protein CASLAGANNEQFF.

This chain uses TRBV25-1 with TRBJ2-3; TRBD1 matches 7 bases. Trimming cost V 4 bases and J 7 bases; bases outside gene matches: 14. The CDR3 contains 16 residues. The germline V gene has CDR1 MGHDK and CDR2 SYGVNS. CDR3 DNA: TGTGCCAGCAGTGCTACTAACAGGGGTTGGCGCAATACGCAGTATTTT. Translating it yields CASSATNRGWRNTQYF.

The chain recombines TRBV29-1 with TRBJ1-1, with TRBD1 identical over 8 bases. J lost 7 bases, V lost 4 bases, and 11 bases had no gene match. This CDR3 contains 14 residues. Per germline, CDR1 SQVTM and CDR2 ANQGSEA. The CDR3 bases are TGCAGCGTTGTGTTCCCGCCGACAGGGGTTGAAGCTTTCTTT. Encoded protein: CSVVFPPTGVEAFF.

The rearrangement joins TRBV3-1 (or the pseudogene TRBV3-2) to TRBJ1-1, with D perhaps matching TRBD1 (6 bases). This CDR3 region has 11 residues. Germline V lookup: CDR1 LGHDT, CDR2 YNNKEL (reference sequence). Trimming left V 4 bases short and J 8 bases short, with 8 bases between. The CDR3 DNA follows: TGTGCCAGCAGCCCCGGGACAGAAGCTTTCTTT. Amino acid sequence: CASSPGTEAFF.

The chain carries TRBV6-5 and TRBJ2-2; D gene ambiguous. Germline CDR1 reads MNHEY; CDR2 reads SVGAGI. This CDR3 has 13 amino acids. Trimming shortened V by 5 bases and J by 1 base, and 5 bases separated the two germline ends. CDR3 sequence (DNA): TGTGCCAGCAGTAGGAGGAACACCGGGGAGCTGTTTTTT. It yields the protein CASSRRNTGELFF.

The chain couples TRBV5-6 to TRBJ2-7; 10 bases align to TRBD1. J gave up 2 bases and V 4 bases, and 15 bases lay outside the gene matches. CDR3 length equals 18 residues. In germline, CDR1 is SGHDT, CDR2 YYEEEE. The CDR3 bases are TGTGCCAGCAGCCCAGGGACAGGGGCCGAGTTTATGACCTACGAGCAGTACTTC. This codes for CASSPGTGAEFMTYEQYF.

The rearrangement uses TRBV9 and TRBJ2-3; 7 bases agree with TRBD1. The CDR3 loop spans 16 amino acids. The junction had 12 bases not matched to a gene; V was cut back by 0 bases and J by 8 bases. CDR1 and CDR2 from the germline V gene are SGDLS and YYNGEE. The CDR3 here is CASSVGDRATLATQYF. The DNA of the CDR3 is TGTGCCAGCAGCGTAGGAGACAGGGCCACTTTGGCTACGCAGTATTTT.

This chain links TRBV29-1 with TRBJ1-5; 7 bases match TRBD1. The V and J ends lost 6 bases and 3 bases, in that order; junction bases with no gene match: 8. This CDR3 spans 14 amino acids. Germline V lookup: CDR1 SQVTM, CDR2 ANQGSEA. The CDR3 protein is CSVLDRDLNQPQHF. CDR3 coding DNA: TGCAGCGTATTAGACAGGGACCTCAATCAGCCCCAGCATTTT. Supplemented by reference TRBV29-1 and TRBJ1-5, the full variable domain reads SAVISQKPSRDICQRGTSLTIQCQVDSQVTMMFWYRQQPGQSLTLIATANQGSEATYESGFVIDKFPISRPNLTFSTLTVSNMSPEDSSIYLCSVLDRDLNQPQHFGDGTRLSIL.

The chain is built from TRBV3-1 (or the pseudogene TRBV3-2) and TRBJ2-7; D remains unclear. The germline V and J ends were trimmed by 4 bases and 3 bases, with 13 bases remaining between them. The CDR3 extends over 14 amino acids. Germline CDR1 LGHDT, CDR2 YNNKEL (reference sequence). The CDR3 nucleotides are TGTGCCAGCAGCCGCGGCTCAGATCTCTACGAGCAGTACTTC. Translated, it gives CASSRGSDLYEQYF.

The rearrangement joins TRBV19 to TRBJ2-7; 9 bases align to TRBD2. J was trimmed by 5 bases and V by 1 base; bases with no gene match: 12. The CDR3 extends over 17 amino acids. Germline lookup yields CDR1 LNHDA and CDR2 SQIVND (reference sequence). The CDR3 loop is CASSIVDSGLAPHEQYF. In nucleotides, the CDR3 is TGTGCCAGTAGTATAGTGGACTCCGGACTAGCGCCCCACGAGCAGTACTTC.

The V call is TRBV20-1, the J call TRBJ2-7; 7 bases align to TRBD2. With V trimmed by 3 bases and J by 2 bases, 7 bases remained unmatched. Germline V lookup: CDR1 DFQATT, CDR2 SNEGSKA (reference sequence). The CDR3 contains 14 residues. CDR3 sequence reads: CSASKRGRPYEQYF. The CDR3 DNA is TGCAGTGCTAGTAAACGCGGGAGACCCTACGAGCAGTACTTC.

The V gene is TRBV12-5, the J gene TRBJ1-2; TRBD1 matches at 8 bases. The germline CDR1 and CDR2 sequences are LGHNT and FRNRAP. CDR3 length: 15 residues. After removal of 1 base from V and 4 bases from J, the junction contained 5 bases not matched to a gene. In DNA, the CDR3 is TGTGCTAGTGGTTTGGCCACAGGGGGTTTCTATGGCTACACCTTC. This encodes CASGLATGGFYGYTF.

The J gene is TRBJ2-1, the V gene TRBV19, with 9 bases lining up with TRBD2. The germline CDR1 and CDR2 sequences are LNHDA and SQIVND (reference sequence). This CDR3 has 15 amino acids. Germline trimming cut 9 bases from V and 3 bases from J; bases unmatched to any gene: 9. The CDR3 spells CASRLTSGLYNEQFF. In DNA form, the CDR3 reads TGTGCCAGCAGATTGACTAGCGGCCTCTACAATGAGCAGTTCTTC.

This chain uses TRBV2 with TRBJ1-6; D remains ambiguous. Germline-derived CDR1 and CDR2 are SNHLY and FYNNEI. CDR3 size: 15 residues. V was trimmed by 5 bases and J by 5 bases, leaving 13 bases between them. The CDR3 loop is CASSFLDWDNSPLHF. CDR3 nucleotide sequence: TGTGCCAGCAGTTTTCTTGACTGGGATAATTCACCCCTCCACTTT. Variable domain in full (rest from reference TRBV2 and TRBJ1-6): EPEVTQTPSHQVTQMGQEVILRCVPISNHLYFYWYRQILGQKVEFLVSFYNNEISEKSEIFDDQFSVERPDGSNFTLKIRSTKLEDSAMYFCASSFLDWDNSPLHFGNGTRLTVT.

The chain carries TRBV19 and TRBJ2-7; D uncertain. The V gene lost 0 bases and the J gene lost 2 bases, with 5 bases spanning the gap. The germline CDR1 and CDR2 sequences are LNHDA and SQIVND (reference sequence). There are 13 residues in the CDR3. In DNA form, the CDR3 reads TGTGCCAGTAGTATAGACCCAGCCTACGAGCAGTACTTC. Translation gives CASSIDPAYEQYF.

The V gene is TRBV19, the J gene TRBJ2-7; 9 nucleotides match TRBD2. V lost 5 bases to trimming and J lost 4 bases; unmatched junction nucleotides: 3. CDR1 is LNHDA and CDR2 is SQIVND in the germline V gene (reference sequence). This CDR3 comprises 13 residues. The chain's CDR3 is CASSVAGGYEQYF. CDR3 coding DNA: TGTGCCAGTAGTGTGGCGGGAGGGTACGAGCAGTACTTC.

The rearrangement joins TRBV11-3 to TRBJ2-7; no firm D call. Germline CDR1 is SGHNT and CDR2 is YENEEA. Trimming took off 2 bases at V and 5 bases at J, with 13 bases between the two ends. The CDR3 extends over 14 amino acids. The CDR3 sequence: CASSLQIVYHEQYF. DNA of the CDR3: TGTGCCAGCAGCTTACAAATAGTCTACCACGAGCAGTACTTC.

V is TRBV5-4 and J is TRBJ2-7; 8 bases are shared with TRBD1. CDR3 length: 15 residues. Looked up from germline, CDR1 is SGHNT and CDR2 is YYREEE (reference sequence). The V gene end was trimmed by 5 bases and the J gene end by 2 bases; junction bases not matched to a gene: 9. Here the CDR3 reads CASSWGQVPTYEQYF. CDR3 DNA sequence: TGTGCCAGCAGTTGGGGACAGGTGCCTACCTACGAGCAGTACTTC. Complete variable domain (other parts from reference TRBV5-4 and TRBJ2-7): ETGVTQSPTHLIKTRGQQVTLRCSSQSGHNTVSWYQQALGQGPQFIFQYYREEENGRGNFPPRFSGLQFPNYSSELNVNALELDDSALYLCASSWGQVPTYEQYFGPGTRLTVT.

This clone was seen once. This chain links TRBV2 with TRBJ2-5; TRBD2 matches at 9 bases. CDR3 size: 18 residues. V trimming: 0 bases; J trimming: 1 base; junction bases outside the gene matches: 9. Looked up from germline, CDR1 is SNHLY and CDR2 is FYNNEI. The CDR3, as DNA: TGTGCCAGCAGTGAAGCAGGGGAGACTAGCGGACTCCAAGAGACCCAGTACTTC. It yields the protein CASSEAGETSGLQETQYF.

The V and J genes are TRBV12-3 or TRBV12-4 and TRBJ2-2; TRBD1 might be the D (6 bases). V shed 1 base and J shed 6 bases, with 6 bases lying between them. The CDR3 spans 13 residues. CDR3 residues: CASSLGGPGELFF. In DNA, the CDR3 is TGTGCCAGCAGTTTAGGGGGGCCCGGGGAGCTGTTTTTT.

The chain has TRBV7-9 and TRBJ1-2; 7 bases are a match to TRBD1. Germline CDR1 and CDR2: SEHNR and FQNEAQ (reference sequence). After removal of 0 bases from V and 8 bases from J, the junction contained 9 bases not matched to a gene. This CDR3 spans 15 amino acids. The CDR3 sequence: CASSLAYRGSGGYTF. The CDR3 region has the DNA TGTGCCAGCAGCTTAGCCTACAGGGGTTCGGGCGGCTACACCTTC.

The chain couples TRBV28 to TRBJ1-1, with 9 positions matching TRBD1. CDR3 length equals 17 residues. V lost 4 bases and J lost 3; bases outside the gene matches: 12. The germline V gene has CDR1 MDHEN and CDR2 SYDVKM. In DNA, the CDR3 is TGTGCCAGCAGTTCTCCCGGGACAGGGTATTTTGACACTGAAGCTTTCTTT. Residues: CASSSPGTGYFDTEAFF.

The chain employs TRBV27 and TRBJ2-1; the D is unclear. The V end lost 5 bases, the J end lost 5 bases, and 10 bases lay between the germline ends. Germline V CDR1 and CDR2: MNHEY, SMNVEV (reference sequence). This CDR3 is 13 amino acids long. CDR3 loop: CASSAYRDNEQFF. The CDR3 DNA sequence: TGTGCCAGCAGTGCCTACCGGGACAATGAGCAGTTCTTC.

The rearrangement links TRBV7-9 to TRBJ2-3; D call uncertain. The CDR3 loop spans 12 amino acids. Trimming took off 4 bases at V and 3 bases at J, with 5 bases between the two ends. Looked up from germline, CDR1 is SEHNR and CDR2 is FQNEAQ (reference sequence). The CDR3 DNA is TGTGCCAGCAGCTATTCGACAGATACGCAGTATTTT. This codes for CASSYSTDTQYF.